Listed below are T cell receptor beta chains from one sample, sequenced in a study of identical twins. TCRdb recomputed calls from the 5' RACE reads with MiXCR, one row per CDR3 protein. The sample has hundreds of thousands of distinct CDR3 sequences, under 9% seen once. This sample was also put to use in a study of yellow fever vaccine responses in identical twins.

The sample comprised PBMCs. Receptors originate from a woman between 18 and 29 years old in good health. Both conserved end residues are part of each CDR3. The D gene is left open where the match is weak. The size field is filled for only some rows; it gives once, few, many or a size class.

J gene,D gene,clone size,V gene,CDR3 protein,CDR3 DNA
TRBJ2-1,NA,NA,TRBV7-8,CASSILPSSYNEQFF,TGTGCCAGCAGCATTCTACCCTCCTCCTACAATGAGCAGTTCTTC
TRBJ2-5,NA,few,TRBV6-4,CASSDGPGSGQETQYF,TGTGCCAGCAGTGACGGGCCGGGAAGCGGCCAAGAGACCCAGTACTTC
TRBJ2-7,TRBD2,NA,TRBV5-4,CASGLAGGASYEQYF,TGTGCCAGTGGACTAGCGGGAGGAGCCTCCTACGAGCAGTACTTC
TRBJ2-7,NA,NA,TRBV12-3/TRBV12-4,CASSLGAVRTYEQYF,TGTGCCAGCAGTTTAGGGGCAGTAAGGACCTACGAGCAGTACTTC
TRBJ2-6,TRBD1,few,TRBV12-3/TRBV12-4,CASSLETGLGANVLTF,TGTGCCAGCAGTTTAGAGACAGGGCTTGGAGCCAACGTCCTGACTTTC
TRBJ2-5,NA,few,TRBV28,CASSSPGGAQTQYF,TGTGCCAGCAGTTCACCCGGGGGCGCACAGACCCAGTACTTC
TRBJ2-5,TRBD2,few,TRBV12-3/TRBV12-4,CASSLEGGGAKTQYF,TGTGCCAGCAGTTTAGAGGGCGGGGGGGCGAAGACCCAGTACTTC
TRBJ2-7,NA,NA,TRBV11-2,CASAPLVYEQYF,TGTGCCAGCGCCCCGCTGGTCTACGAGCAGTACTTC
TRBJ1-1,TRBD1,NA,TRBV6-2/TRBV6-3,CASTQGEVTEAFF,TGTGCCAGCACTCAGGGGGAGGTCACTGAAGCTTTCTTT
TRBJ2-1,TRBD2,few,TRBV10-3,CAISDFGLAGGLEQFF,TGTGCCATCAGTGATTTCGGACTAGCGGGAGGTCTTGAGCAGTTCTTC
TRBJ2-7,TRBD1,many,TRBV6-2/TRBV6-3,CASSLRGDRGYEQYF,TGTGCCAGCAGTCTCCGGGGGGACAGGGGCTACGAGCAGTACTTC
TRBJ2-1,NA,NA,TRBV5-6,CASSSELDHYNEQFF,TGTGCCAGCTCCTCTGAACTGGACCACTACAATGAGCAGTTCTTC
TRBJ2-7,TRBD2,few,TRBV20-1,CSATAGVDYEQYF,TGCAGTGCCACTGCGGGAGTAGACTACGAGCAGTACTTC
TRBJ1-1,NA,many,TRBV5-1,CASSLEGVGTEAFF,TGCGCCAGCAGCTTGGAAGGGGTCGGAACTGAAGCTTTCTTT
TRBJ1-5,NA,few,TRBV11-1,CASSLAGAASVSNQPQHF,TGTGCCAGCAGCCTAGCTGGGGCCGCGAGCGTTAGCAATCAGCCCCAGCATTTT
TRBJ2-1,NA,few,TRBV6-5,CASSFAGRQFF,TGTGCCAGCAGTTTCGCGGGAAGGCAGTTCTTC
TRBJ2-1,TRBD2,NA,TRBV3-1,CASSQEAGGLNEQFF,TGTGCCAGCAGCCAAGAGGCGGGGGGGCTCAATGAGCAGTTCTTC
TRBJ2-1,TRBD1,NA,TRBV5-5,CASSFQPGTVGYNEQFF,TGTGCCAGCAGCTTTCAACCCGGGACAGTAGGGTACAATGAGCAGTTCTTC
TRBJ2-1,NA,few,TRBV7-9,CASSPIGPWEQFF,TGTGCCAGCAGCCCCATTGGCCCGTGGGAGCAGTTCTTC
TRBJ2-7,TRBD2,few,TRBV11-2,CASSLLAGTSSYEQYF,TGTGCCAGCAGCTTATTAGCGGGGACGAGCTCCTACGAGCAGTACTTC
TRBJ2-3,NA,NA,TRBV7-2,CASSSPTSWDTQYF,TGTGCCAGCAGTTCCCCGACTTCCTGGGATACGCAGTATTTT
TRBJ2-5,NA,NA,TRBV2,CASSRFGDQETQYF,TGTGCCAGCAGCCGGTTCGGGGACCAAGAGACCCAGTACTTC
TRBJ2-7,NA,few,TRBV30,CAWSVTSHEQYF,TGTGCCTGGAGTGTCACCTCACACGAGCAGTACTTC
TRBJ2-7,NA,many,TRBV5-1,CASSLGLLSYEQYF,TGCGCCAGCAGCTTGGGACTCCTCTCCTACGAGCAGTACTTC
TRBJ2-1,TRBD2,NA,TRBV19,CASSSTPWTSGAYNEQFF,TGTGCCAGTAGTTCGACCCCGTGGACTAGCGGGGCCTACAATGAGCAGTTCTTC
TRBJ2-2,NA,few,TRBV4-3,CASSPGAFYTGELFF,TGCGCCAGCAGCCCGGGGGCGTTCTACACCGGGGAGCTGTTTTTT
TRBJ2-3,NA,few,TRBV5-1,CASSPDGPSTDTQYF,TGCGCCAGCAGCCCCGACGGACCTAGCACAGATACGCAGTATTTT
TRBJ2-7,NA,NA,TRBV2,CASSEKGGAGGTYEQYF,TGTGCCAGCAGTGAAAAAGGGGGGGCAGGGGGCACCTACGAGCAGTACTTC
TRBJ2-3,TRBD2,many,TRBV27,CASSPASGGAFLPDTQYF,TGTGCCAGCAGTCCTGCTAGCGGGGGGGCCTTCCTGCCAGATACGCAGTATTTT
TRBJ1-1,NA,few,TRBV18,CASSPRVENTEAFF,TGTGCCAGCTCACCACGAGTAGAGAACACTGAAGCTTTCTTT
TRBJ2-1,NA,few,TRBV7-9,CASSFIREVYNEQFF,TGTGCCAGCAGCTTTATCAGGGAGGTCTACAATGAGCAGTTCTTC
TRBJ2-5,NA,few,TRBV4-3,CASSQDRAQAVQETQYF,TGCGCCAGCAGCCAAGATAGAGCCCAGGCCGTTCAAGAGACCCAGTACTTC
TRBJ2-7,NA,few,TRBV6-5,CASSYLPAGEQYF,TGTGCCAGCAGTTACCTACCCGCTGGCGAGCAGTACTTC
TRBJ1-1,NA,many,TRBV29-1,CSAGLRANTEAFF,TGCAGCGCTGGACTGAGAGCGAACACTGAAGCTTTCTTT
TRBJ2-2,NA,NA,TRBV5-5,CASSFAPGQQAGELFF,TGTGCCAGCAGCTTCGCACCGGGACAACAGGCCGGGGAGCTGTTTTTT
TRBJ2-2,TRBD2,few,TRBV6-5,CASSYDGGAPGELFF,TGTGCCAGCAGTTATGACGGGGGGGCCCCCGGGGAGCTGTTTTTT
TRBJ2-7,NA,many,TRBV18,CASSPPNSYEQYF,TGTGCCAGCTCACCACCGAACAGCTACGAGCAGTACTTC
TRBJ2-2,NA,NA,TRBV3-1,CASSPVAGSGELFF,TGTGCCAGCAGCCCAGTGGCAGGGAGCGGGGAGCTGTTTTTT
TRBJ2-3,NA,NA,TRBV27,CASSPASGTQYF,TGTGCCAGCAGCCCCGCCTCGGGTACGCAGTATTTT
TRBJ2-7,NA,NA,TRBV12-3/TRBV12-4,CASTMGGYEQYF,TGTGCCAGCACCATGGGCGGATACGAGCAGTACTTC